The clone carrying this T cell receptor beta chain came up many times. The antigen is undetermined. The J segment lost 7 bases and the V segment lost 2 bases, leaving 6 bases of the junction unmatched. The length of the CDR3 is 15 residues. CDR1 and CDR2 from the germline V gene are LGHDT and YNNKEL (reference sequence). These data originate in a study of regulatory T cells in long-lasting Graves disease. Time point indicated: newly diagnosed GD, antithyroid drugs for less than 3 months. From PBMCs, RNA was extracted and then used to make the TCR library. For TCR beta, libraries came from iRepertoire HTBI primers and Arm-PCR of CDR3 regions. Source study methods: The samples included under 75 TRBV and 14 TRBJ segments. TCRdb re-derived calls from the multiplex PCR reads in MiXCR, one entry per CDR3 protein. TCRdb, not the authors, supplied the V and J calls. The table lists a few hundred thousand distinct CDR3 sequences, around 17% of them singletons, with around 27% in the top ten.

Whole-study findings and limits: Repertoires from persistent disease leaned toward TRBV28, TRBJ1-2 and TRBJ2-5.

This same sample was also part of a study on T cells in Graves' hyperthyroidism and ophthalmopathy. Turning to that study: Hyperthyroidism was newly diagnosed in patients aged 18 to 65 (duration under 2 months). In the first-round RT-PCR of the TCR CDR3, the HTBI primer set was used.

This TCR was sampled from a middle-aged man with Graves disease. The V gene is TRBV3-1, the J gene TRBJ2-3, with 10 bases identical to TRBD2. Sequencing used peripheral blood mononuclear cells (PBMCs), obtained at new diagnosis, from a patient treated with antithyroid drugs. The CDR3 DNA follows: TGTGCCAGCAGCCAACTAGCGGGGGTGACGAATACGCAGTATTTT. Translated: CASSQLAGVTNTQYF.